The clone carrying this TCR beta chain has a count of ten or more. This record belongs to a study of regulatory T cells in long-lasting Graves disease. Trimming stripped 6 bases from V and 3 bases from J, with 5 bases between. The CDR3 loop spans 11 amino acids. Germline assignment: CDR1 MDHEN and CDR2 SYDVKM. Construction of TCR beta libraries relied on iRepertoire HTBI primers and on Arm-PCR targeting CDR3 regions. Study processing details: Sample data revealed about 60 TRBV and under 15 TRBJ segments. TCRdb recomputed calls from the multiplex PCR reads with MiXCR, one row per CDR3 protein. These V and J calls are TCRdb output, not the study's own analysis. The table shows hundreds of thousands of distinct CDR3 sequences, with roughly 15% occurring only once. The time point is: newly diagnosed GD, antithyroid drugs for less than 3 months. The TCR library was prepared using RNA isolated from PBMCs. Roughly 9.2-milliliter peripheral blood samples went into EDTA tubes.

These same data were also listed under a study on T cells in Graves' hyperthyroidism and ophthalmopathy.

The chain links TRBV28 to TRBJ1-1; D is unclear. The sample consisted of peripheral blood mononuclear cells (PBMCs), taken at new diagnosis, from a patient treated with antithyroid drugs. The sequence derives from a woman in her thirties with Graves disease. The CDR3 DNA reads as TGTGCCAGCAGGAAATACACTGAAGCTTTCTTT. Translation: CASRKYTEAFF.